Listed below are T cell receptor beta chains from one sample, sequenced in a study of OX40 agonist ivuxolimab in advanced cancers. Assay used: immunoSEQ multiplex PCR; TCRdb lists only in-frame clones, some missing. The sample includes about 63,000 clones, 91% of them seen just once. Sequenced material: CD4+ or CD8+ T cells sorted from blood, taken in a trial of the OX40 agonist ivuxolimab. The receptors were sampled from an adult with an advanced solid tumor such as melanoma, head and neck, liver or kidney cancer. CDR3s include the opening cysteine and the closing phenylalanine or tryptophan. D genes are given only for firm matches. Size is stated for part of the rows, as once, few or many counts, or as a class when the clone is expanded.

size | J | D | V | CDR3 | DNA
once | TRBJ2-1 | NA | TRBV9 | CASSVGSIRNNEQFF | TGTGCCAGCAGCGTAGGGTCAATTCGAAACAATGAGCAGTTCTTC
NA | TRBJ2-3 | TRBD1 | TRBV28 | CASSPVDRGPRGGTDTQYF | TGTGCCAGCAGTCCAGTGGACAGGGGGCCTCGGGGGGGCACAGATACGCAGTATTTT
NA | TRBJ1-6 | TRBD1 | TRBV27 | CASSPGGEGSPLHF | TGTGCCAGCAGCCCAGGGGGGGAGGGTTCACCCCTCCACTTT
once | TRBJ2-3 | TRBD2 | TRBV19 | CASSISGGRQGSDTQYF | TGTGCCAGTAGTATAAGCGGGGGGCGACAGGGTAGCGATACGCAGTATTTT
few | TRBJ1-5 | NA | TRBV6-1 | CASSDRDYQPQHF | TGTGCCAGCAGTGACAGGGACTATCAGCCCCAGCATTTT
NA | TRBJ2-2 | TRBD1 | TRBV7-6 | CASVGTGGTGELFF | TGTGCCAGCGTCGGGACAGGGGGCACCGGGGAGCTGTTTTTT
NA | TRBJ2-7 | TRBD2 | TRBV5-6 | CASSPGLAGYGGEQYF | TGTGCCAGCAGCCCCGGACTAGCGGGCTACGGGGGGGAGCAGTACTTC
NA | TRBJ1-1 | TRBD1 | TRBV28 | CASIKQGQGLNTEAFF | TGTGCCAGCATCAAACAGGGACAGGGGTTGAACACTGAAGCTTTCTTT
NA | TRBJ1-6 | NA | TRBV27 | CASSSLTETSYNSPLHF | TGTGCCAGCAGTTCCCTGACAGAGACCTCCTATAATTCACCCCTCCACTTT
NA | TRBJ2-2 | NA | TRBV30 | CAWTVGSNTGELFF | TGTGCCTGGACCGTGGGGTCGAACACCGGGGAGCTGTTTTTT
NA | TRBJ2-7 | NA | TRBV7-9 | CASSPVAGYQSYEQYF | TGTGCCAGCAGCCCAGTCGCAGGTTATCAGAGCTACGAGCAGTACTTC
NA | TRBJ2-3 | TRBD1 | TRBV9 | CASSPFWGGGQDTQYF | TGTGCCAGCAGCCCTTTTTGGGGTGGGGGACAGGATACGCAGTATTTT
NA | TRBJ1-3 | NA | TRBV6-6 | CASSSLHTGRLYF | TGTGCCAGCAGTTCCCTTCATACGGGACGGCTATATTTT
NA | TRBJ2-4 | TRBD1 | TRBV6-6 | CASSDPGQPNIQYF | TGTGCCAGCAGTGACCCGGGACAGCCAAACATTCAGTACTTC
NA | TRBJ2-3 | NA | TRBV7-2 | CASSLPASGTDTQYF | TGTGCCAGCAGCTTACCGGCTTCGGGCACAGATACGCAGTATTTT
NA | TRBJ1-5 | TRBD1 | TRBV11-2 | CASSAGDRAHGQPQHF | TGTGCCAGCAGCGCTGGGGACAGAGCTCATGGTCAGCCCCAGCATTTT
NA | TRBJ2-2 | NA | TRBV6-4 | CASSDSADTGELFF | TGTGCCAGCAGTGACTCAGCGGACACCGGGGAGCTGTTTTTT
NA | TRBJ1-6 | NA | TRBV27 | CASSFGGGSPLHF | TGTGCCAGCAGTTTTGGGGGTGGTTCACCCCTCCACTTT
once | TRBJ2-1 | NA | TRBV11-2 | CASRNRGGEQFF | TGTGCCAGCAGAAATAGGGGGGGTGAGCAGTTCTTC
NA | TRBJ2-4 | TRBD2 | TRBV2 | CASSDGTSGGLAKNIQYF | TGTGCCAGCAGTGATGGGACTAGCGGGGGCCTAGCCAAAAACATTCAGTACTTC
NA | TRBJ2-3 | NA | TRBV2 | CASSSDTQYF | TGTGCCAGCAGTAGCGATACGCAGTATTTT
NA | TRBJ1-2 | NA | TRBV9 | CASSVPPPGRVWNGYTF | TGTGCCAGCAGCGTCCCTCCACCCGGTCGGGTTTGGAATGGCTACACCTTC
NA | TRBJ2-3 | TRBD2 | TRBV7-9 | CASGRTSRGTDTQYF | TGTGCCAGCGGAAGGACTAGTCGGGGCACAGATACGCAGTATTTT
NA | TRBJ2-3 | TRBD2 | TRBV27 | CASALAGGSTDTQYF | TGTGCCAGCGCCTTAGCGGGAGGGAGCACAGATACGCAGTATTTT
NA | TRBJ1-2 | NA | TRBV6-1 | CASSEGTAGGYTF | TGTGCCAGCAGTGAAGGGACAGCGGGAGGCTACACCTTC
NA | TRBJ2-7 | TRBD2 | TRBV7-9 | CASSSGTSGPYEQYF | TGTGCCAGCAGTTCCGGGACTAGCGGGCCCTACGAGCAGTACTTC
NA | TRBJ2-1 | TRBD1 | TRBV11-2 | CASSLDRVRTGGNEQFF | TGTGCCAGCAGCTTAGATCGGGTAAGGACAGGGGGCAATGAGCAGTTCTTC
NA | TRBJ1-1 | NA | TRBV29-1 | CSVVQEGTEAFF | TGCAGCGTTGTACAGGAAGGGACTGAAGCTTTCTTT
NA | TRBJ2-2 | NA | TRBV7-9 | CASQLGRSGELFF | TGTGCCAGCCAACTGGGGCGCTCCGGGGAGCTGTTTTTT
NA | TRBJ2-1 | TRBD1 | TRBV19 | CASSLRRDSYNEQFF | TGTGCCAGTAGTTTGAGACGGGACAGTTACAATGAGCAGTTCTTC
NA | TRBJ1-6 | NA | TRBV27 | CASSLSGGIRNSPLHF | TGTGCCAGCAGTTTATCGGGGGGTATCCGGAATTCACCCCTCCACTTT
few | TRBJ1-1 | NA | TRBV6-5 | CASSAQGEGEAFF | TGTGCCAGCAGCGCACAGGGTGAGGGTGAAGCTTTCTTT
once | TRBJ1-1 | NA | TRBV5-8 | CASSLAGFVMNTEAFF | TGTGCCAGCAGCTTGGCAGGGTTTGTTATGAACACTGAAGCTTTCTTT
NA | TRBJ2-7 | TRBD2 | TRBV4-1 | CASSQDGSGTTYEQYF | TGCGCCAGCAGCCAAGATGGCAGCGGGACCACCTACGAGCAGTACTTC
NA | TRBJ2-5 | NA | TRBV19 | CASSIASWETQYF | TGTGCCAGTAGTATAGCCAGCTGGGAGACCCAGTACTTC
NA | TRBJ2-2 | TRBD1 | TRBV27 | CASSWTGSTGELFF | TGTGCCAGCAGTTGGACAGGGTCAACCGGGGAGCTGTTTTTT
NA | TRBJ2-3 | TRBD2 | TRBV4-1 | CASSRRGGMVTDTQYF | TGCGCCAGCAGTAGGCGGGGGGGCATGGTCACAGATACGCAGTATTTT
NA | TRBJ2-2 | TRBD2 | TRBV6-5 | CASRLGLANTGELFF | TGTGCCAGCAGACTTGGACTAGCGAACACCGGGGAGCTGTTTTTT
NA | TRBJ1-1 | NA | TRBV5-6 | CASSIGSDRLGAFF | TGTGCCAGCAGCATTGGGTCGGACCGACTCGGAGCTTTCTTT
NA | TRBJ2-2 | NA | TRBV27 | CASRPWRTGELFF | TGTGCCAGCAGACCGTGGAGAACCGGGGAGCTGTTTTTT
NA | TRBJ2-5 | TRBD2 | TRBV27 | CASSFGGGTQETQYF | TGTGCCAGCAGTTTCGGGGGGGGAACCCAAGAGACCCAGTACTTC
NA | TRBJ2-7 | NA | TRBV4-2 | CASSQASTTAPVYEQYF | TGTGCCAGCAGCCAGGCTTCCACGACAGCACCCGTCTACGAGCAGTACTTC
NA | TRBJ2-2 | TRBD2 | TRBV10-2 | CASSEGSGGPLDTGELFF | TGCGCCAGCAGTGAGGGATCGGGGGGGCCGCTAGACACCGGGGAGCTGTTTTTT
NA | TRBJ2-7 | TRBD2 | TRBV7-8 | CASSLAGTTEQYF | TGTGCCAGCAGCTTAGCCGGGACTACCGAGCAGTACTTC
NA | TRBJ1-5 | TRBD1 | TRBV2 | CASSVGQGAQPQHF | TGTGCCAGCAGTGTCGGCCAGGGGGCCCAGCCCCAGCATTTT
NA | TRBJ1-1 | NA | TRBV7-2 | CASSPNPGVNTEAFF | TGTGCCAGCAGCCCCAATCCTGGGGTGAACACTGAAGCTTTCTTT
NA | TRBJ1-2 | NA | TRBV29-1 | CSVESWHGYTF | TGCAGCGTTGAATCTTGGCATGGCTACACCTTC
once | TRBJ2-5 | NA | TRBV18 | CASSPRVGETQYF | TGTGCCAGCTCTCCCAGGGTGGGGGAGACCCAGTACTTC
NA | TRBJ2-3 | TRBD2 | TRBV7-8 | CASSLEHPLRRGNTDTQYF | TGTGCCAGCAGCTTAGAACATCCCCTTCGGCGGGGGAACACAGATACGCAGTATTTT
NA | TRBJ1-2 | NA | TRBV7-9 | CASSLIGASNYGYTF | TGTGCCAGCAGCTTAATTGGAGCATCTAACTATGGCTACACCTTC
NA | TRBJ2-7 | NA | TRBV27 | CASSSVGGVYEQYF | TGTGCCAGCAGTTCGGTCGGCGGGGTCTACGAGCAGTACTTC
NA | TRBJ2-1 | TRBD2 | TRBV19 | CASTLTSGGLYNEQFF | TGTGCCAGTACCTTAACTAGCGGGGGCCTCTACAATGAGCAGTTCTTC
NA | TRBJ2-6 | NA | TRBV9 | CASSLPASRSGANVLTF | TGTGCCAGCAGCTTGCCAGCCAGTCGTTCTGGGGCCAACGTCCTGACTTTC
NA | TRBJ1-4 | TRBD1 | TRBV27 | CASSLSGQGAEKLFF | TGTGCCAGCAGTTTATCAGGACAGGGGGCTGAAAAACTGTTTTTT
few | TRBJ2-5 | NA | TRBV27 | CASSLGAGIGNQYF | TGTGCCAGCAGTCTCGGCGCAGGGATAGGGAACCAGTACTTC
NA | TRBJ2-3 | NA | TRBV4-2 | CASSQDEAGAEADTQYF | TGTGCCAGCAGCCAAGATGAGGCCGGAGCCGAGGCAGATACGCAGTATTTT
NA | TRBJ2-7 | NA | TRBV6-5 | CASSYSVGENSYEQYF | TGTGCCAGCAGTTACTCGGTAGGGGAGAACTCCTACGAGCAGTACTTC
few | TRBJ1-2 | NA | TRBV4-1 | CASSQTGQFYGYTF | TGCGCCAGCAGCCAAACCGGGCAGTTCTATGGCTACACCTTC